This section outlines one TCR beta chain sequence together with its context. Its antigen is currently not known. It has no much larger one-base neighbor in the sample; base qualities were not kept. Genomic DNA was isolated from the sorted cells so that the TCRbeta CDR3 region could be sequenced. TCRbeta CDR3 regions were sequenced using the immunoSEQ Assay. This is the immuneACCESS table as TCRdb keeps it, with only in-frame sequences that have V and J called. A part of the clones is gone; compared with another copy, unresolved V genes explain less than half, and the rest is unexplained. A total of roughly 48,000 clones appear in this sample, roughly 80% of them only once. Of the sample, more than 0.95% falls within the top ten clones. These data belong to a study of OX40 agonist ivuxolimab in advanced cancers. Regarding the research as a whole: The costimulatory receptor OX40 (CD134) was targeted by ivuxolimab, a fully human IgG2 agonistic monoclonal antibody. Intravenous ivuxolimab was administered to patients every 2 weeks at six dose levels: 0.01, 0.1, 0.3, 1.5, 3 and 10 mg/kg. Among the 50 to 55 dose-escalation patients, about 20 had hepatocellular carcinoma, approximately 15 melanoma, 9 renal cell carcinoma and 9 head and neck cancer. The dose-escalation cohort was roughly 83% male with a mean age of about 58 years, ranging from roughly 20 to 80. Prior anti-PD-1, anti-PD-L1 or anti-CTLA-4 therapy was permitted, and approximately 40% of dose-escalation patients had received checkpoint inhibitors. Partial responses were achieved by three dose-escalation patients, of whom one had hepatocellular carcinoma and two had cutaneous melanoma. The purpose of peripheral TCRbeta sequencing was to test whether ivuxolimab changed TCR sequence diversity and led to clonal T-cell expansion. The paper describes the monotherapy dose-escalation part (N ≈ 52 patients) of the phase I trial of ivuxolimab.

There are 14 amino acids in the CDR3, from cysteine to phenylalanine inclusive. Left in the record is the CDR3 DNA by itself, 42 bases read in frame from the first base. Deletion took 0 bases off V and 6 bases off J, with a span of 10 bases between the germline ends. In the germline V gene, CDR1 corresponds to SGHRS and CDR2 to YFSETQ. Results and caveats for the whole study, not just this receptor: In the 0.1-3.0 mg/kg groups, partial responders had among the lowest normalized peripheral clonal expansion, particularly in CD8+ T cells. The antigen specificity of the clonally expanded peripheral T cells was not determined. On average, CD8+ T cells showed more expanded clones than CD4+ T cells after ivuxolimab. At doses of 0.1 to 3.0 mg/kg, clonal expansion of both CD4+ and CD8+ blood T cells was observed from baseline to week 6. Low levels of normalized T-cell clonal expansion were also seen in some patients who did not respond.

Patients with a history of autoimmune disease or receiving systemic immunosuppression were excluded from the trial. Peripheral blood for TCR sequencing was collected from all dose cohorts at baseline, on cycle 4 day 1, and on cycle 7 day 1. Samples were obtained from an open-label, multicenter, first-in-human phase I dose-escalation trial of ivuxolimab. Adults with locally advanced or metastatic melanoma, renal cell, hepatocellular, or head and neck squamous cell carcinoma were enrolled in the trial. Before TCR sequencing, CD4+ and CD8+ T cells were separately sorted from peripheral blood. The chain couples TRBV5-1 to TRBJ2-1; too little of a D gene remains to name it. The sample here was CD4+ or CD8+ T cells sorted from blood, taken in a trial of the OX40 agonist ivuxolimab. The clonotype comes from an adult with an advanced solid tumor such as melanoma, head and neck, liver or kidney cancer. The CDR3 has the sequence CASSLGPRTNEQFF. The nucleotide sequence is TGCGCCAGCAGCTTGGGACCTAGAACCAATGAGCAGTTCTTC.